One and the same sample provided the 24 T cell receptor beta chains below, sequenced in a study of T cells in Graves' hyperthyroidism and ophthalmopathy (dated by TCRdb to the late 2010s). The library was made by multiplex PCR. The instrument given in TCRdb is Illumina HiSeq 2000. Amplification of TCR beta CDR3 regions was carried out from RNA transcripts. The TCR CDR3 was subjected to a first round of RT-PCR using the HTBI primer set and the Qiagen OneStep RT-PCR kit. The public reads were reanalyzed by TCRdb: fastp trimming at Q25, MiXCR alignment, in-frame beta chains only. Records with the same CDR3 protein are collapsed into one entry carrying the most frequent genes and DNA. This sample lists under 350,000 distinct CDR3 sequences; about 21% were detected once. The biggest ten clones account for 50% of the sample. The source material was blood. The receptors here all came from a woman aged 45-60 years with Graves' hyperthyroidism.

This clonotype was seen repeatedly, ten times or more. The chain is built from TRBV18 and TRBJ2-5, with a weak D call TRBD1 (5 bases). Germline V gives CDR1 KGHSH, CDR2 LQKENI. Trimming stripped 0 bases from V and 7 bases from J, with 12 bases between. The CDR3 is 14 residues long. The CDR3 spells CASSPPSPQGTQYF. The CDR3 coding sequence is TGTGCCAGCTCACCACCGTCACCCCAGGGGACCCAGTACTTC.

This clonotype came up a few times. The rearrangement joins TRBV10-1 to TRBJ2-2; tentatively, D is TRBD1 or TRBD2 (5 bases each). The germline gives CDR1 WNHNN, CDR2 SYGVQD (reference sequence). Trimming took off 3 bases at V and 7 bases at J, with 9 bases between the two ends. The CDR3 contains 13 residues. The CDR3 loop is CASSDGGIGELFF. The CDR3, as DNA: TGCGCCAGCAGTGATGGGGGAATCGGGGAGCTGTTTTTT.

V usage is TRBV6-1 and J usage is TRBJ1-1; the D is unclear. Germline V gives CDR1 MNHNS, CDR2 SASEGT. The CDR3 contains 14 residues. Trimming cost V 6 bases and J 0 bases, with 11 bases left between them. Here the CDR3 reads CASRYSAMNTEAFF. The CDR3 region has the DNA TGTGCCAGCAGATATTCTGCTATGAACACTGAAGCTTTCTTT.

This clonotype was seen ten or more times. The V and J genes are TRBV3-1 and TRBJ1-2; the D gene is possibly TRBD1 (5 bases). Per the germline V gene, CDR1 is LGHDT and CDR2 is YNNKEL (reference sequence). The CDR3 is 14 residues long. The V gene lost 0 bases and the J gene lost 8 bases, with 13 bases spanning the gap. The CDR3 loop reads CASSQEGGGSGYTF. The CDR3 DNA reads TGTGCCAGCAGCCAAGAGGGTGGGGGGAGCGGCTACACCTTC.

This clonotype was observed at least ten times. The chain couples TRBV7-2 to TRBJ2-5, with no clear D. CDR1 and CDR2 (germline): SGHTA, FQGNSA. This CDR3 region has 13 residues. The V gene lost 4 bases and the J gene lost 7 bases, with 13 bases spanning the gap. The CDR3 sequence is CASSSNPKGTQYF. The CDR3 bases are TGTGCCAGCAGCTCGAACCCCAAAGGGACCCAGTACTTC.

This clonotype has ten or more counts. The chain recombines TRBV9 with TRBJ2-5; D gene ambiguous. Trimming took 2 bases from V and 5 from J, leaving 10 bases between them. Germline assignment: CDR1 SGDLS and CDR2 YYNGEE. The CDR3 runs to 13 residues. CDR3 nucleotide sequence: TGTGCCAGCAGCGTTGAGCTTTTGGAGACCCAGTACTTC. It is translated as CASSVELLETQYF.

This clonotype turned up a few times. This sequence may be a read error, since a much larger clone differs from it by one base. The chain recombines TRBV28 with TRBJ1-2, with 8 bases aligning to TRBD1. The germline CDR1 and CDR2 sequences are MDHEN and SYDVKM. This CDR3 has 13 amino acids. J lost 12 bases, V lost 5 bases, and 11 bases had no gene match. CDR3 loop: CASSQDRAQGHTF. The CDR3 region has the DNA TGTGCCAGCAGTCAGGACAGGGCACAGGGCCACACCTTC.

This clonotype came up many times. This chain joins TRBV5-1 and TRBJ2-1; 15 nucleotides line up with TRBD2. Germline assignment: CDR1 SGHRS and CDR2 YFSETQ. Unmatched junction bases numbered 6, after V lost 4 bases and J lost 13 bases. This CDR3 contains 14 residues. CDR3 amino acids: CASSPGLAGGPQFF. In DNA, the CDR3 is TGCGCCAGCAGCCCGGGACTAGCGGGAGGTCCTCAGTTCTTC.

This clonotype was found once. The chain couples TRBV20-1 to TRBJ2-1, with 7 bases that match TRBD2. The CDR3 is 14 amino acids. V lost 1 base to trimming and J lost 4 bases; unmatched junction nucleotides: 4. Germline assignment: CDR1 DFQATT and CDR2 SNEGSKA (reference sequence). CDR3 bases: TGCAGTGCTAGAGGAGCGGGAACGTACAATGAGCAGTTCTTC. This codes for CSARGAGTYNEQFF.

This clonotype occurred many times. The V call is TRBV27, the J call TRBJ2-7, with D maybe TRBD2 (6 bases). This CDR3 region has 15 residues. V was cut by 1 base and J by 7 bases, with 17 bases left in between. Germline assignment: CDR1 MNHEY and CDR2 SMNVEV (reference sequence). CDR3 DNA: TGTGCCAGCAGTTTATGGGCCGGAGGGCCGGGAGAGCAGTACTTC. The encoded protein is CASSLWAGGPGEQYF.

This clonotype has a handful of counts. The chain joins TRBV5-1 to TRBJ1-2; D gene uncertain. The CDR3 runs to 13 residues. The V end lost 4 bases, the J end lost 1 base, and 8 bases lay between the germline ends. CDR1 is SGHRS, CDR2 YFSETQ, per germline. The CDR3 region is CASSPAGNYGYTF. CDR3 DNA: TGCGCCAGCAGCCCCGCCGGTAACTATGGCTACACCTTC.

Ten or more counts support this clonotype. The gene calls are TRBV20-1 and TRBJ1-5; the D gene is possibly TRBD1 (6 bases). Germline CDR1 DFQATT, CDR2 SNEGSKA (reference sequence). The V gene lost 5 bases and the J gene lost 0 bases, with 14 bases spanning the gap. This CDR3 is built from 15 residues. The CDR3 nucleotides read TGCAGTGCTCCGCGGACAGAAGGTAGCAATCAGCCCCAGCATTTT. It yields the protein CSAPRTEGSNQPQHF.

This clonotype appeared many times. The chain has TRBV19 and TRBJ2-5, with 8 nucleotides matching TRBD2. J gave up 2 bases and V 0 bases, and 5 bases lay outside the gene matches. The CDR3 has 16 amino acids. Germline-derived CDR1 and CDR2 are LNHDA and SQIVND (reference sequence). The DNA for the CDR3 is TGTGCCAGTAGTATAGATAGCGGGGCGCATCAAGAGACCCAGTACTTC. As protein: CASSIDSGAHQETQYF.

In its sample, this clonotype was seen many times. The CDR3 sequence is CASSLASGNTIYF. DNA of the CDR3: TGTGCCAGCAGCTTGGCCTCTGGAAACACCATATATTTT. The chain employs TRBV7-9 and TRBJ1-3; D unresolved. This CDR3 is 13 amino acids long. The germline V and J ends were trimmed by 3 bases and 0 bases, with 3 bases remaining between them. The germline gives CDR1 SEHNR, CDR2 FQNEAQ (reference sequence).

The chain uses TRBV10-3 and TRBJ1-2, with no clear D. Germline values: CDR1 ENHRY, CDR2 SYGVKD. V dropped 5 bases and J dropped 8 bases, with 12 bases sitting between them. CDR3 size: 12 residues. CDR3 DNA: TGTGCCATCAGTTCCCTACAGACCGGCTACACCTTC. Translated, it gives CAISSLQTGYTF.

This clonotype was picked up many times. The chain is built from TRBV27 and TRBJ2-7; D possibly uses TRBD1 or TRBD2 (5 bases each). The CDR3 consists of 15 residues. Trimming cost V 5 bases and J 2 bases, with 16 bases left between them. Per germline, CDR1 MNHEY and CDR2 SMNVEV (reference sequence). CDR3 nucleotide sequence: TGTGCCAGCAGTCCCTACCAGGGAGCCACCTACGAGCAGTACTTC. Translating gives CASSPYQGATYEQYF.

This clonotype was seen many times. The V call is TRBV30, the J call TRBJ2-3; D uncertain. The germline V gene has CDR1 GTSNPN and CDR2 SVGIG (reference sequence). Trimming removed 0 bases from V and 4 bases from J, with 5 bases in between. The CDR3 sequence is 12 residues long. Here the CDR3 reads CAWSVTPDTQYF. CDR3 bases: TGTGCCTGGAGTGTAACCCCAGATACGCAGTATTTT.

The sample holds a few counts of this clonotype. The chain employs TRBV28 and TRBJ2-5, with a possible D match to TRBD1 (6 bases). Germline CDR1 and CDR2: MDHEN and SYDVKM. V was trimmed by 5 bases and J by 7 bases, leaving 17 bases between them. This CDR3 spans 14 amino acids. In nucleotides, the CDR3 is TGTGCCAGCAGTCTAGCTGGGGACACTTTGACCCAGTACTTC. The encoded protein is CASSLAGDTLTQYF.

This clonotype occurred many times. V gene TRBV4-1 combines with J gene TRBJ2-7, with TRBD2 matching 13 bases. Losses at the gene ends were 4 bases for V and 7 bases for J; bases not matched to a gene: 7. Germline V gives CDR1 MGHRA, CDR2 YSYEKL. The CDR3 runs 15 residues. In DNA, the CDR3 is TGCGCCAGCAGCCCTGGACTAGCGGGAGCGGGGGAGCAGTACTTC. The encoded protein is CASSPGLAGAGEQYF.

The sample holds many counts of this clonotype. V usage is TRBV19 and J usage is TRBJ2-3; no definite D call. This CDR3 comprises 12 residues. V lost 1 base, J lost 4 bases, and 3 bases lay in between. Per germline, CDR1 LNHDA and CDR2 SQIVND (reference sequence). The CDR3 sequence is CASSIGPDTQYF. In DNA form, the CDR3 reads TGTGCCAGTAGTATAGGACCAGATACGCAGTATTTT.

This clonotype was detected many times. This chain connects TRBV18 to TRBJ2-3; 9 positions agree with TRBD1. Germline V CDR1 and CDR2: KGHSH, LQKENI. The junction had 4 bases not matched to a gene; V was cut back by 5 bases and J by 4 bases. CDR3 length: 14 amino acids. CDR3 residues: CASSVNRGPDTQYF. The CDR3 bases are TGTGCCAGCTCAGTTAACAGGGGGCCAGATACGCAGTATTTT.

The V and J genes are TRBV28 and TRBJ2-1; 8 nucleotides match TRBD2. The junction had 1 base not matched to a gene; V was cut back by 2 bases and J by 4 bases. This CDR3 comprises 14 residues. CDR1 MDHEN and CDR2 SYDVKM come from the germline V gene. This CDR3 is CASSLKREYNEQFF. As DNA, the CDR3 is TGTGCCAGCAGTTTAAAGCGGGAGTACAATGAGCAGTTCTTC.

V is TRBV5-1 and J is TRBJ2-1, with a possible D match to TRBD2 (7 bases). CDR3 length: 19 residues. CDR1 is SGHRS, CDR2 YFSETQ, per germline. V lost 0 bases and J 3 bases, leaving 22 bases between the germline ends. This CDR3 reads CASSLAWLAEVGHYNEQFF. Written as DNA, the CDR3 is TGCGCCAGCAGCTTGGCTTGGCTAGCGGAAGTGGGACACTACAATGAGCAGTTCTTC.

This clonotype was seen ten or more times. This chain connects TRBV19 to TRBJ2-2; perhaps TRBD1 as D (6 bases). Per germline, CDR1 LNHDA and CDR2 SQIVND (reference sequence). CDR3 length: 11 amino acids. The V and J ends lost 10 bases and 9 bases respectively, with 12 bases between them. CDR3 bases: TGTGCCACCCAGGGGCCCCGGGAGCTGTTTTTT. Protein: CATQGPRELFF. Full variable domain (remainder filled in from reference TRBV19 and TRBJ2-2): DGGITQSPKYLFRKEGQNVTLSCEQNLNHDAMYWYRQDPGQGLRLIYYSQIVNDFQKGDIAEGYSVSREKKESFPLTVTSAQKNPTAFYLCATQGPRELFFGEGSRLTVL.